This T cell receptor (beta chain) was sequenced in a study of CD8+CD57+ T cells in acquired aplastic anemia. Study at large: Mean yield of DNA from sorted CD4+ and CD8+ cells was approximately 3 ug. Study-wide findings and caveats: Found in both controls and patients were some 30 CD8+ CDR3 sequences.

Genomic DNA was employed as the template in profiling TCR beta VDJ and CDR3. TCRdb called the reads again in MiXCR, with one record for every CDR3 protein. The sample lists 350,000 to 450,000 distinct CDR3 sequences; under 80% were seen once. Germline V gene data show CDR1 as SGHNT and CDR2 as YYREEE (reference sequence). This CDR3 spans 14 amino acids. With regard to this clonotype: Its antigen is unknown.

The sequenced sample consisted of sorted CD4+, CD8+, or CD8+CD57+ T cells (not recorded which) from PBMCs. The clonotype was recovered from a human donor in good health, serving as a control. J is TRBJ1-4 and V is TRBV5-4; D possibly corresponds to TRBD1 (5 bases). CDR3 residues: CSSSVPWDNEKLFF. The CDR3 coding sequence is TGTAGCAGCAGCGTGCCATGGGACAATGAAAAACTGTTTTTT.